This TCR beta chain was identified in a study of blood T cell repertoires in COVID-19 (TCRdb year 2020). For the study in its entirety: Collaborator samples came from the United States, Italy and Spain and covered acute and convalescent phases of COVID-19. The prospective study material was composed of cDNA or gDNA derived from T cells, B-cell-depleted T cells, or PBMCs. The dataset comprised deeply sampled blood TCRbeta repertoires from subjects exposed to, actively infected with, or recovered from COVID-19. A freely available public database, intended as a resource for researchers studying the immune response to SARS-CoV-2, is where the repertoires were released. Samples were obtained from the ongoing ImmuneRACE study (first 160 participants) and from about 1,300 subjects provided by 6 global collaborators. The sample metadata nearly always contained a de-identified subject ID, COVID-19 status, age in years and sex. Where HLA class I and class II types were available, the types were taken from metadata supplied by the sample provider, not from assay-based typing. Study-level results and caveats: The quantity of clinical and demographic metadata differed by source and by participant and was supplied without curation.

Whole blood was collected in K2EDTA tubes by collaborating institutions according to the institutions' own protocols. For TCRbeta analysis, collaborator samples were shipped as frozen whole blood, as isolated PBMCs, or as DNA extracted from either sample type. Taken from cysteine to phenylalanine, the CDR3 has 17 residues. Only the CDR3 part of the read is kept: 51 bases, read in frame from the first base. Between the V and J ends, shortened by 0 bases and 2 bases respectively, the junction contains 13 bases. Reading the germline V gene gives CDR1 LGHNA and CDR2 YSLEER. In regard to this clone: The antigen it binds to is not known. Base qualities were left out, and no much larger clone turns up one base away.

TCRbeta CDR3 regions were amplified from genomic DNA using the immunoSEQ Assay, a bias-controlled multiplex PCR. The original methods were these. The number of nucleated cells in each sample was estimated by amplification of reference gene primers within the assay. Sequence reads were collapsed and filtered to measure the absolute abundance of every unique TCRbeta CDR3 rearrangement. For each sample, productive Simpson clonality was calculated by taking the square root of Simpson's diversity index across productive rearrangements. TCRdb obtained this table from immuneACCESS and retained in-frame rearrangements with V and J assigned. These tables miss some clones; where compared with another copy, unresolved V genes account for less than half of the shortfall, and the remainder is unexplained. From that table come the V and J calls and clone size; the DNA was used to work out D and trimming. The sample table contains 25,000 to 30,000 clones; only one count was recorded for about 80% of them. The ten largest clones represent over 40% of the sample.

This TCR was recovered from a woman in her 70s with acute or convalescent COVID-19. Sequencing was carried out using peripheral blood. The V gene is TRBV4-3 and the J gene is TRBJ1-4; the D gene is perhaps TRBD1, on 6 matching bases. CDR3 sequence: CASSQDGAGATNEKLFF. The nucleotide sequence is TGCGCCAGCAGCCAAGATGGGGCGGGGGCGACTAATGAAAAACTGTTTTTT.